The rows below give T cell receptor beta chains drawn from one sample of a study of tumor-infiltrating lymphocytes in primary liver carcinoma. In TCRdb, the multiplex PCR reads were re-called with MiXCR into one record per CDR3 protein. Among 310,000 or so distinct CDR3 sequences listed, nearly 60% were seen once. Sequenced sample: peripheral blood. The receptors originated from a woman younger than 45 with primary liver carcinoma and hepatitis B virus infection. Both conserved end residues are part of each CDR3. The D gene is left open where the match is weak. The size field is filled for only some rows; it gives once, few, many or a size class.

j_gene: TRBJ1-2
v_gene: TRBV6-1
d_gene: TRBD1
abundance: NA
CDR3aa: CASSERDRGSHGDTF
CDR3nt: TGTGCCAGCAGTGAACGGGACAGGGGGTCGCATGGCGACACCTTC

j_gene: TRBJ2-7
v_gene: TRBV6-6
d_gene: TRBD2
abundance: few
CDR3aa: CASSYLRGLAGEIYEQYF
CDR3nt: TGTGCCAGCAGTTACCTCCGGGGACTAGCGGGAGAAATCTACGAGCAGTACTTC

j_gene: TRBJ2-7
v_gene: TRBV29-1
d_gene: NA
abundance: few
CDR3aa: CSVETRLISHEQYF
CDR3nt: TGCAGCGTTGAAACTCGGTTAATCTCTCACGAGCAGTACTTC

j_gene: TRBJ2-7
v_gene: TRBV11-2
d_gene: NA
abundance: NA
CDR3aa: CANSLGDYEQYF
CDR3nt: TGTGCCAACAGCTTAGGCGACTACGAGCAGTACTTC

j_gene: TRBJ1-5
v_gene: TRBV5-4
d_gene: NA
abundance: few
CDR3aa: CASRAGTLHQPQHF
CDR3nt: TGTGCCAGCAGGGCCGGGACCTTACATCAGCCCCAGCATTTT

j_gene: TRBJ2-5
v_gene: TRBV6-7
d_gene: TRBD1
abundance: many
CDR3aa: CAITIGQGKETQYF
CDR3nt: TGTGCCATCACAATAGGACAGGGGAAAGAGACCCAGTACTTC

j_gene: TRBJ2-1
v_gene: TRBV12-3/TRBV12-4
d_gene: TRBD2
abundance: many
CDR3aa: CASSWTSGRNEQFF
CDR3nt: TGTGCCAGCAGTTGGACTAGCGGGAGGAATGAGCAGTTCTTC

j_gene: TRBJ2-6
v_gene: TRBV5-1
d_gene: TRBD1
abundance: NA
CDR3aa: CASSVTGGAGANVLTF
CDR3nt: TGCGCCAGCAGTGTTACAGGGGGCGCTGGGGCCAACGTCCTGACTTTC

j_gene: TRBJ1-5
v_gene: TRBV19
d_gene: NA
abundance: NA
CDR3aa: CASYLSRSNQPQHF
CDR3nt: TGTGCCAGTTACCTATCTCGGAGCAATCAGCCCCAGCATTTT

j_gene: TRBJ2-2
v_gene: TRBV11-3
d_gene: TRBD2
abundance: many
CDR3aa: CASSSGTSGRVTGELFF
CDR3nt: TGTGCCAGCAGCTCCGGGACTAGCGGGAGAGTCACCGGGGAGCTGTTTTTT

j_gene: TRBJ2-6
v_gene: TRBV4-2
d_gene: NA
abundance: many
CDR3aa: CASSQGPQSSSGANVLTF
CDR3nt: TGTGCCAGCAGCCAAGGACCCCAGTCCAGCTCTGGGGCCAACGTCCTGACTTTC

j_gene: TRBJ2-7
v_gene: TRBV10-3
d_gene: TRBD1
abundance: few
CDR3aa: CAIKFEQGAYEQYF
CDR3nt: TGTGCCATCAAATTTGAACAGGGGGCCTACGAGCAGTACTTC

j_gene: TRBJ1-1
v_gene: TRBV7-9
d_gene: NA
abundance: few
CDR3aa: CASSLRAEGKNTEAFF
CDR3nt: TGTGCCAGCAGCTTAAGGGCCGAGGGAAAGAACACTGAAGCTTTCTTT

j_gene: TRBJ2-7
v_gene: TRBV6-1
d_gene: TRBD2
abundance: few
CDR3aa: CASSEWTSGPYEQYF
CDR3nt: TGTGCCAGCAGTGAGTGGACTAGCGGCCCCTACGAGCAGTACTTC

j_gene: TRBJ2-1
v_gene: TRBV6-1
d_gene: NA
abundance: many
CDR3aa: CASLRGNSEFF
CDR3nt: TGTGCCAGCCTTAGGGGAAATTCGGAGTTCTTC

j_gene: TRBJ2-1
v_gene: TRBV24-1
d_gene: TRBD1
abundance: once
CDR3aa: CATSERGQGHNEQFF
CDR3nt: TGTGCCACCAGTGAGAGGGGACAGGGACACAATGAGCAGTTCTTC

j_gene: TRBJ2-7
v_gene: TRBV28
d_gene: NA
abundance: NA
CDR3aa: CASSGGLGTYEQYF
CDR3nt: TGTGCCAGCAGTGGGGGTTTGGGAACCTACGAGCAGTACTTC

j_gene: TRBJ2-6
v_gene: TRBV30
d_gene: NA
abundance: NA
CDR3aa: CARTDSGANVLTF
CDR3nt: TGTGCCCGCACCGACTCTGGGGCCAACGTCCTGACTTTC

j_gene: TRBJ2-7
v_gene: TRBV12-3/TRBV12-4
d_gene: NA
abundance: NA
CDR3aa: CASRVLGGQNYEPYF
CDR3nt: TGTGCCAGCAGAGTTTTGGGCGGACAGAACTATGAGCCGTACTTC

j_gene: TRBJ2-1
v_gene: TRBV11-2
d_gene: NA
abundance: NA
CDR3aa: CASSLGTEWDEQLF
CDR3nt: TGTGCCAGCAGCTTAGGGACGGAATGGGATGAGCAGCTCTTC

j_gene: TRBJ1-1
v_gene: TRBV5-1
d_gene: NA
abundance: NA
CDR3aa: CASSLGAKADTEAFF
CDR3nt: TGCGCCAGCAGCTTGGGGGCGAAGGCTGACACTGAAGCTTTCTTT

j_gene: TRBJ2-7
v_gene: TRBV4-1
d_gene: TRBD2
abundance: NA
CDR3aa: CANTPLAGDREQYF
CDR3nt: TGCGCCAACACCCCCCTAGCGGGAGATCGGGAGCAGTACTTC

j_gene: TRBJ2-1
v_gene: TRBV4-2
d_gene: TRBD2
abundance: many
CDR3aa: CASSPETSGRRNEQFF
CDR3nt: TGTGCCAGCAGCCCCGAGACTAGCGGGAGGAGAAATGAGCAGTTCTTC